The 11 T cell receptor beta chains below all came from one sample that was sequenced in a study of blood T cell repertoires in COVID-19. Data came from immunoSEQ multiplex PCR; TCRdb stores just in-frame clones and leaves some out. The table lists a few hundred thousand clones, roughly 84% of them singletons. The sample comprised peripheral blood. Every receptor here comes from a human donor with COVID-19, enrolled during active disease. The donor label of this sample is uncertain.

J is TRBJ2-2 and V is TRBV7-3; D perhaps matches TRBD1 (7 bases). V was pared by 4 bases and J by 7 bases, with 19 bases between. The CDR3 spans 16 residues. Germline lookup yields CDR1 SGHTA and CDR2 FQGTGA. The CDR3 sequence is CASSWGDRLPLGELFF. CDR3 nucleotides: TGTGCCAGCAGCTGGGGGGACAGACTACCCCTCGGGGAGCTGTTTTTT. The full variable domain, completed using reference TRBV7-3 and TRBJ2-2, is GAGVSQTPSNKVTEKGKYVELRCDPISGHTALYWYRQSLGQGPEFLIYFQGTGAADDSGLPNDRFFAVRPEGSVSTLKIQRTERGDSAVYLCASSWGDRLPLGELFFGEGSRLTVL.

The chain links TRBV5-1 to TRBJ2-2; possibly TRBD1 for D (6 bases). V lost 4 bases and J 2 bases, leaving 12 bases between the germline ends. CDR3 length: 15 amino acids. Germline V gene lookup returns CDR1 SGHRS and CDR2 YFSETQ. The CDR3 region is CASSLRDTNTGELFF. Here the CDR3 DNA reads TGCGCCAGCAGCCTCCGGGACACTAACACCGGGGAGCTGTTTTTT.

The chain links TRBV19 to TRBJ1-1, with 8 bases aligning to TRBD1. The V segment lost 5 bases and the J segment 1 base; nucleotides outside the gene matches: 6. Germline loops: CDR1 LNHDA, CDR2 SQIVND (reference sequence). The CDR3 extends over 15 amino acids. CDR3 nucleotides: TGTGCCAGTAGTCCTCGGACAGGGTCGAACACTGAAGCTTTCTTT. Its protein is CASSPRTGSNTEAFF.

J is TRBJ2-2 and V is TRBV2; 10 positions agree with TRBD2. This CDR3 has 16 amino acids. Trimming cost V 6 bases and J 4 bases; bases outside gene matches: 8. Germline CDR1 reads SNHLY; CDR2 reads FYNNEI. The chain's CDR3 is CASRQSSGRITGELFF. CDR3 nucleotides: TGTGCCAGCAGGCAAAGTAGCGGGAGGATCACCGGGGAGCTGTTTTTT.

The V and J genes are TRBV29-1 and TRBJ1-2; D not certain. The V end was cut by 4 bases, the J end by 7 bases, with 4 bases between. Germline V gene sequence: CDR1 SQVTM, CDR2 ANQGSEA. The CDR3 extends over 9 amino acids. The CDR3 DNA reads as TGCAGCGTTGTGCGTGGCTACACCTTC. Its protein product is CSVVRGYTF.

The chain links TRBV12-5 to TRBJ2-7; 10 positions match TRBD1. CDR3 size: 14 residues. Germline trimming cut 1 base from V and 5 bases from J; bases unmatched to any gene: 2. The germline V gene encodes CDR1 LGHNT and CDR2 FRNRAP. CDR3 sequence reads: CASGLGQGANEQYF. DNA of the CDR3: TGTGCTAGTGGTTTGGGACAGGGGGCCAACGAGCAGTACTTC.

The chain links TRBV29-1 to TRBJ2-1, with 7 positions matching TRBD2. CDR3 length equals 15 residues. The germline CDR1 and CDR2 sequences are SQVTM and ANQGSEA. After removal of 6 bases from V and 2 bases from J, the junction contained 10 bases not matched to a gene. CDR3 sequence (DNA): TGCAGCGTGACCGTAGTAGCGGGTACCTACAATGAGCAGTTCTTC. This gives the protein CSVTVVAGTYNEQFF.

The chain combines TRBV18 with TRBJ1-5; 8 bases are shared with TRBD1. Germline V lookup: CDR1 KGHSH, CDR2 LQKENI. The CDR3 is 15 amino acids. Unmatched junction bases numbered 3, after V lost 3 bases and J lost 2 bases. The CDR3 region is CASSPMTGGNQPQHF. The CDR3 nucleotides are TGTGCCAGCTCACCGATGACAGGGGGCAATCAGCCCCAGCATTTT.

The chain uses TRBV10-3 and TRBJ1-1; 10 positions agree with TRBD1. CDR3 length: 16 amino acids. V dropped 0 bases and J dropped 5; count of bases not matched to a gene: 6. The germline V gene has CDR1 ENHRY and CDR2 SYGVKD. Written as DNA, the CDR3 is TGTGCCATCAGTGAGTCGCGACAGGGGGCTTTGACTGAAGCTTTCTTT. This gives the protein CAISESRQGALTEAFF.

This sequence joins TRBV7-9 and TRBJ1-1; 9 nucleotides line up with TRBD1. This CDR3 is 17 amino acids long. The germline V gene has CDR1 SEHNR and CDR2 FQNEAQ (reference sequence). The J segment lost 5 bases and the V segment lost 7 bases, leaving 17 bases of the junction unmatched. The CDR3 loop is CASTLGGAGTGWTEAFF. In DNA form, the CDR3 reads TGTGCCAGCACCCTTGGGGGTGCCGGGACAGGGTGGACTGAAGCTTTCTTT.

The sample holds a few counts of this clone. The CDR3 DNA is TGCGCCAGCAGCCTGGGACAGGGAGCCCTTCAGCCCCAGCATTTT. This translates into CASSLGQGALQPQHF. This sequence joins TRBV5-1 and TRBJ1-5, with TRBD1 matching 9 bases. CDR3 length: 15 residues. Germline V lookup: CDR1 SGHRS, CDR2 YFSETQ. J lost 6 bases, V lost 4 bases, and 8 bases had no gene match.